Below are 7 T cell receptor beta chains sequenced from a single sample in a study of Ad26.COV2.S vaccination and SARS-CoV-2 variants. Here immunoSEQ multiplex PCR was the method, and the copy in TCRdb shows in-frame clones only, minus some. The table records about 680,000 clones, more than 70% of them present only once. Treatment given: roughly 19 received Ad26.COV2.S at low or high dose, single or two shots; 5 received placebo; per-sample allocation not given. Sampling occurred on day 63 after the first vaccine or placebo injection. The specimen comprised peripheral blood, sampled in a trial of Ad26.COV2.S vaccine versus placebo. These receptors all come from a person between 18 and 60 years old who received the Ad26.COV2.S COVID-19 vaccine or a placebo.

V and J are TRBV6-1 and TRBJ1-1, with unresolved D. The CDR3 contains 14 residues. V lost 3 bases to trimming and J lost 0 bases, with 8 bases between them. Germline loops: CDR1 MNHNS, CDR2 SASEGT. CDR3 in amino acids: CASSETRLNTEAFF. As DNA, the CDR3 is TGTGCCAGCAGTGAGACCCGGCTGAACACTGAAGCTTTCTTT.

Points on this clone: Distinct nucleotide sequences in the sample also encode this CDR3. The gene calls are TRBV18 and TRBJ2-7; no clear D. This CDR3 spans 13 amino acids. The germline gives CDR1 KGHSH, CDR2 LQKENI. The V end lost 6 bases, the J end lost 0 bases, and 9 bases lay between the germline ends. For the CDR3, the DNA is TGTGCCAGCTCCCCTGACAACTCCTACGAGCAGTACTTC. It specifies CASSPDNSYEQYF. The whole variable domain, remainder taken from reference TRBV18 and TRBJ2-7, is NAGVMQNPRHLVRRRGQEARLRCSPMKGHSHVYWYRQLPEEGLKFMVYLQKENIIDESGMPKERFSAEFPKEGPSILRIQQVVRGDSAAYFCASSPDNSYEQYFGPGTRLTVT.

The chain links TRBV18 to TRBJ2-5; 9 bases are a match to TRBD2. Germline-derived CDR1 and CDR2 are KGHSH and LQKENI. The V gene end was trimmed by 4 bases and the J gene end by 2 bases; junction bases not matched to a gene: 8. This CDR3 contains 16 residues. The CDR3: CASSRGSGGRQETQYF. The CDR3, as DNA: TGTGCCAGCTCACGCGGAAGCGGGGGGCGGCAAGAGACCCAGTACTTC.

This sequence joins TRBV6-5 and TRBJ2-7, with D possibly TRBD1 on 6 matching bases. Germline CDR1 reads MNHEY; CDR2 reads SVGAGI. The V end was cut by 6 bases, the J end by 2 bases, with 14 bases between. The CDR3 extends over 14 amino acids. CDR3 in DNA: TGTGCCAGCAGCCCCCGGGACAAGACCTACGAGCAGTACTTC. Its translation: CASSPRDKTYEQYF.

This chain uses TRBV24-1 with TRBJ2-3, with D unresolved. V was cut by 4 bases and J by 0 bases, with 10 bases left in between. Germline assignment: CDR1 KGHDR and CDR2 SFDVKD. This CDR3 is built from 15 residues. Here the CDR3 DNA reads TGTGCCACCAGTGACTGGTCTACTAGCACAGATACGCAGTATTTT. Translation gives CATSDWSTSTDTQYF.

On this clone: The same CDR3 arises from other DNA sequences in this sample as well. The chain is built from TRBV5-1 and TRBJ2-7; 8 nucleotides line up with TRBD1. V was pared by 0 bases and J by 1 base, with 3 bases of the junction left unmatched. The germline gives CDR1 SGHRS, CDR2 YFSETQ. The CDR3 length is 15 residues. The CDR3 nucleotides are TGCGCCAGCAGCTTGGGGACAGGGTTGTCCTACGAGCAGTACTTC. Translated, it gives CASSLGTGLSYEQYF.

The rearrangement joins TRBV10-1 to TRBJ1-3; D unclear. The germline V and J ends were trimmed by 4 bases and 1 base, with 11 bases remaining between them. Germline loops: CDR1 WNHNN, CDR2 SYGVQD (reference sequence). The CDR3 has 15 residues. The CDR3 is CASSGRPGSGNTIYF. The CDR3 nucleotides read TGCGCCAGCAGTGGTCGGCCAGGTTCTGGAAACACCATATATTTT.